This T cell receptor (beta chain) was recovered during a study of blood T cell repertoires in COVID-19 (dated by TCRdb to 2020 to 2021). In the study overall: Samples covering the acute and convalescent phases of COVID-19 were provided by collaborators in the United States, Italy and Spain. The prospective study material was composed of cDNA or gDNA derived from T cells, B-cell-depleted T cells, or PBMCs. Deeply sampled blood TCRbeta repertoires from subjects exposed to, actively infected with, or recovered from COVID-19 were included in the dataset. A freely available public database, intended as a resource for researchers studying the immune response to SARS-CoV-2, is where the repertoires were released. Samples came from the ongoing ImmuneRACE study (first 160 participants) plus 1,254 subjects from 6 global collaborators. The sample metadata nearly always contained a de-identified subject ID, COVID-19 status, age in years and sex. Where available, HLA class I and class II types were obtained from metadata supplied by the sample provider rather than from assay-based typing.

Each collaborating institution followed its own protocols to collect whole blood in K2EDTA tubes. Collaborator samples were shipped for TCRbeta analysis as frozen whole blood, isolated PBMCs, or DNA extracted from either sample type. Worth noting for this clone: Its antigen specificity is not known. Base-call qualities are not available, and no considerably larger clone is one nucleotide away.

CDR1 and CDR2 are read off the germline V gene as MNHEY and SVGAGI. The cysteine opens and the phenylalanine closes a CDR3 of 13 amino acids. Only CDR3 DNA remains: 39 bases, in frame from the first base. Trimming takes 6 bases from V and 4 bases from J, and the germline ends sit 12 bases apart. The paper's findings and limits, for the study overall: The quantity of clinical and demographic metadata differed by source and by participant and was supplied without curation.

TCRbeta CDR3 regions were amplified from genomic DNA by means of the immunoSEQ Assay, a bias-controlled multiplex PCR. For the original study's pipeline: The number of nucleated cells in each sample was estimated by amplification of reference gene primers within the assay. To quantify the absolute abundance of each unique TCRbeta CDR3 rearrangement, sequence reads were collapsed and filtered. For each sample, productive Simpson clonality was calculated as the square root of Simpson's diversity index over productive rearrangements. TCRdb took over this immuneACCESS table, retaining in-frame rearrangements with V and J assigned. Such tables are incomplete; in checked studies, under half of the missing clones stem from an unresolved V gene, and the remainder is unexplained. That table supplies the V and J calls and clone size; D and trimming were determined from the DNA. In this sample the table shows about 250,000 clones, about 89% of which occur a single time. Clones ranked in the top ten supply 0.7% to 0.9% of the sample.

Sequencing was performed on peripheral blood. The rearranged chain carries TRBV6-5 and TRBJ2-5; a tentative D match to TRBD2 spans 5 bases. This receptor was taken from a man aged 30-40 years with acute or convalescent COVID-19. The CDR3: CASSIGLSETQYF. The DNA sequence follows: TGTGCCAGCAGCATCGGACTGTCAGAGACCCAGTACTTC.